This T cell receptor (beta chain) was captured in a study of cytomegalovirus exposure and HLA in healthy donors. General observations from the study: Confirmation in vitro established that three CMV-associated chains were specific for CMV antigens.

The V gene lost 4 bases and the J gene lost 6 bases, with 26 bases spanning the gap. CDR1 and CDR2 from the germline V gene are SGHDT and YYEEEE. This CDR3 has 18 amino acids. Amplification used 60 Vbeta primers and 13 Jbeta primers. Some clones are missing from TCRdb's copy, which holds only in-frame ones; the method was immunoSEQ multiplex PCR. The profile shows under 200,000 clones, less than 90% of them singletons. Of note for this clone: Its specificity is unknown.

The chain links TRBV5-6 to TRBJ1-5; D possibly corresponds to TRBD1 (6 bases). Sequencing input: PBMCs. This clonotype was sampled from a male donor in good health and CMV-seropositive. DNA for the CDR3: TGTGCCAGCAGCCGAATCGAACAGGGAATCGTCTACGGTCAGCCCCAGCATTTT. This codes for CASSRIEQGIVYGQPQHF.